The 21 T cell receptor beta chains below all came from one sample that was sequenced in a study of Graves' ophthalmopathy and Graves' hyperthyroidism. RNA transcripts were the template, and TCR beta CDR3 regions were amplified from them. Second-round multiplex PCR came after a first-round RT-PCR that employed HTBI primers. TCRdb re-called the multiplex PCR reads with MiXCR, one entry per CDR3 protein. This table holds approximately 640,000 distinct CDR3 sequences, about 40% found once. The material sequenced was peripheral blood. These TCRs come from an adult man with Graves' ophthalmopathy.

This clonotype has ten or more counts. The CDR3: CASSTGLGGFETQYF. CDR3 in DNA: TGTGCCAGTAGTACGGGACTAGGAGGGTTTGAGACCCAGTACTTC. The chain recombines TRBV19 with TRBJ2-5; the match to TRBD2 covers 8 bases. J gave up 5 bases and V 4 bases, and 9 bases lay outside the gene matches. Germline loops: CDR1 LNHDA, CDR2 SQIVND (reference sequence). The CDR3 is 15 residues long.

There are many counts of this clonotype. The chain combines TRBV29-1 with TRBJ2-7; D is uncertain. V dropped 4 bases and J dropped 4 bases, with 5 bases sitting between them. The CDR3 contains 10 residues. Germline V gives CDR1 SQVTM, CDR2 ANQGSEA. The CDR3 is CSVGQYEQYF. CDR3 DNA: TGCAGCGTTGGCCAATACGAGCAGTACTTC.

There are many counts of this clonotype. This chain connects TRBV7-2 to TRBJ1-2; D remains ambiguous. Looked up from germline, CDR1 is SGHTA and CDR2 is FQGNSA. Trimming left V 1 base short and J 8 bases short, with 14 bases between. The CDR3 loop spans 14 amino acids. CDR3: CASSLGAEAGGYTF. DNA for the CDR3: TGTGCCAGCAGCTTAGGGGCGGAGGCAGGCGGCTACACCTTC.

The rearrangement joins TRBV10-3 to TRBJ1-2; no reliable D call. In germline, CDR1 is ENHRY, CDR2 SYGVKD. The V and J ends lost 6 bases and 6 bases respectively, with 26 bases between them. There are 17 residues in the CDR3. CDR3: CAISVEVAQARSHGYTF. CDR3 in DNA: TGTGCCATCAGCGTTGAGGTCGCGCAGGCTCGCAGCCATGGCTACACCTTC.

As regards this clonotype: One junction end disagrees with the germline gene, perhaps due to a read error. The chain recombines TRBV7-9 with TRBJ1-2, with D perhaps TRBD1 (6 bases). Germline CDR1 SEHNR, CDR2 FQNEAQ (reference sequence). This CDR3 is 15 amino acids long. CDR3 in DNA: TGTACCAGCAGCTTGGTTTGGGACAATAACTATGGCTACACCTTC. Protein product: CTSSLVWDNNYGYTF.

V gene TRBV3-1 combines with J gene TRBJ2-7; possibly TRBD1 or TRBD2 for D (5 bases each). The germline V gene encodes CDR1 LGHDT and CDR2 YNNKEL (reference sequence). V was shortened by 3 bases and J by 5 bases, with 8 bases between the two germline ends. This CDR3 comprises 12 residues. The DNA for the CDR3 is TGTGCCAGCAGCCAGAGGGGAGACGAGCAGTACTTC. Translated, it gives CASSQRGDEQYF.

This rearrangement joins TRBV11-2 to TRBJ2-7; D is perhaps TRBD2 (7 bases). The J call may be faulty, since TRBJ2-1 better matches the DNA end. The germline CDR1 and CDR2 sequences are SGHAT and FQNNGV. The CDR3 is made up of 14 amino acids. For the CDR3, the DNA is TGTGCCAGCAGCTATGGGGCGGGGGCCCATGAGCAGTTCTTC. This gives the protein CASSYGAGAHEQFF.

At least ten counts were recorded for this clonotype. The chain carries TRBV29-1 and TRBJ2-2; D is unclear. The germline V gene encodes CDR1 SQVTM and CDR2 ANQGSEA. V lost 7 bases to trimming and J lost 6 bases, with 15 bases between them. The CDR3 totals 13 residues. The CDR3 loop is CSAALALAGELFF. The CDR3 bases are TGCAGCGCCGCTTTAGCCCTCGCCGGGGAGCTGTTTTTT.

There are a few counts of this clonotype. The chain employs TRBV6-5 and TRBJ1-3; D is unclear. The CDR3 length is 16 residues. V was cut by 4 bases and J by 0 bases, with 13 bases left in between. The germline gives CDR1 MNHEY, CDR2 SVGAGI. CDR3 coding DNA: TGTGCCAGCAGTTTTGAGCCCTCGAGCTCTGGAAACACCATATATTTT. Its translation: CASSFEPSSSGNTIYF.

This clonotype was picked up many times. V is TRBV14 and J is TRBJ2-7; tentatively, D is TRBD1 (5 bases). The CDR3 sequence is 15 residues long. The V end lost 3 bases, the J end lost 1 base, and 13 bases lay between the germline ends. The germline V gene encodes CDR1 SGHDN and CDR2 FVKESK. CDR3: CASSHSGHRSYEQYF. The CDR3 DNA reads TGTGCCAGCAGCCACTCCGGACACCGATCCTACGAGCAGTACTTC.

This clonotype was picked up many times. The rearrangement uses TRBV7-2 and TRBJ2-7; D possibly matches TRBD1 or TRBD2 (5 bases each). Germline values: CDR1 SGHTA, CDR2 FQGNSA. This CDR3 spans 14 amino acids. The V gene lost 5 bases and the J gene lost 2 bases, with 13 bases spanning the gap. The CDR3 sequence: CASSPSSGPYEQYF. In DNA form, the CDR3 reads TGTGCCAGCAGCCCGTCCTCGGGACCCTACGAGCAGTACTTC.

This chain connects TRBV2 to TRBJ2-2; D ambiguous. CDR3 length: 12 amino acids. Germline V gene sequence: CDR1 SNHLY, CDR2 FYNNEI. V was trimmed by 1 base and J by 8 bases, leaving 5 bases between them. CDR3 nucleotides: TGTGCCAGCAGTGAAGGGAGAGGGGAGCTGTTTTTT. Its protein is CASSEGRGELFF.

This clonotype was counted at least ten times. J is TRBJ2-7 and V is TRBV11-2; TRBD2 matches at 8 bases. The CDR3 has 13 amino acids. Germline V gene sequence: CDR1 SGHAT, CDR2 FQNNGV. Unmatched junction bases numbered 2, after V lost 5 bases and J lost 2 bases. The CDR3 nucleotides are TGTGCCAGCAGCCATAGCGGGACCTACGAGCAGTACTTC. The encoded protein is CASSHSGTYEQYF.

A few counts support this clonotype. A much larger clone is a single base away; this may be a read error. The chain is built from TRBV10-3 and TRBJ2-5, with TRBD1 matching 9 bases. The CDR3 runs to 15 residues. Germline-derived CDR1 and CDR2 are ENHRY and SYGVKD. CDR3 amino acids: CASSDPGQGQETQYF. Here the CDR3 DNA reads TGTGCCAGCAGTGACCCGGGACAGGGCCAAGAGACCCAGTACTTC.

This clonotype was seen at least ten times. The DNA of the CDR3 is TGTGCCAGCAGTTCCGGACAGGCATCCTACGAGCAGTACTTC. It yields the protein CASSSGQASYEQYF. V is TRBV27 and J is TRBJ2-7; TRBD1 matches 7 bases. This CDR3 contains 14 residues. Germline assignment: CDR1 MNHEY and CDR2 SMNVEV (reference sequence). The J segment lost 1 base and the V segment lost 4 bases, leaving 4 bases of the junction unmatched.

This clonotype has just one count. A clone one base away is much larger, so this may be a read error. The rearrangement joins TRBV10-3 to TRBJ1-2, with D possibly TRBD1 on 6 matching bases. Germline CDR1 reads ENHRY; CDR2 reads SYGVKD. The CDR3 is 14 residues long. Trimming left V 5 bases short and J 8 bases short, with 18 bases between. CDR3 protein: CAISLEEGGGGYTF. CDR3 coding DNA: TGTGCCATCAGTTTAGAAGAAGGGGGAGGAGGCTACACCTTC.

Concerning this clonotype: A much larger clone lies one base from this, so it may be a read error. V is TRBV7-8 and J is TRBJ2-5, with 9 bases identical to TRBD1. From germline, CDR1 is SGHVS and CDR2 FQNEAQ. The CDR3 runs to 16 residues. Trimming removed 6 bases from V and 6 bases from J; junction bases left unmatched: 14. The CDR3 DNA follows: TGTGCCAGCAGTCACTCTTCGGGACAGGGCGGACAGACCCAGTACTTC. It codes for CASSHSSGQGGQTQYF.

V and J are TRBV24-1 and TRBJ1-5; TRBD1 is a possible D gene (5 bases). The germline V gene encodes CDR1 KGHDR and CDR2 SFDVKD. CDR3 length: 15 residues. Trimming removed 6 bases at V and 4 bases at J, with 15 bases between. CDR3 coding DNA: TGTGCCACCAGTTCGACGGGGGTTTGGAATCAGCCCCAGCATTTT. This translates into CATSSTGVWNQPQHF.

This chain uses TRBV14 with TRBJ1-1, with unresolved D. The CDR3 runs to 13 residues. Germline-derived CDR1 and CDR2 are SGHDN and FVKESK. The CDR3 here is CASARLRNTEAFF. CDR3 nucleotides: TGTGCTAGCGCGCGACTCAGGAACACTGAAGCTTTCTTT.

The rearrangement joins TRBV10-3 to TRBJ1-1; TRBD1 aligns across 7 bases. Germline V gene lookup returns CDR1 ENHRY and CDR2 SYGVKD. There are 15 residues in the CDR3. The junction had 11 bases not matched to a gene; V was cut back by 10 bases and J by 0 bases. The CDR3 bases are TGTGCCAGCGCTCCTACAGGGGCCATGAACACTGAAGCTTTCTTT. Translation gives CASAPTGAMNTEAFF.

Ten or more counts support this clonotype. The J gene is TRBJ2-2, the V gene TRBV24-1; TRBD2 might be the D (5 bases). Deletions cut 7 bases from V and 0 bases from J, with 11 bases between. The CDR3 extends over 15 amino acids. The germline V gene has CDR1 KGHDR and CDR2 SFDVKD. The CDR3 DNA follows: TGTGCCACCAGAGGGAGCGACGCGAACACCGGGGAGCTGTTTTTT. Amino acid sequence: CATRGSDANTGELFF.